This entry is about one T cell receptor beta chain. The antigen is unknown. Germline V lookup: CDR1 SGHVS, CDR2 FNYEAQ. V was pared by 0 bases and J by 2 bases, with 11 bases between. The CDR3 consists of 16 residues. Some clones are missing from TCRdb's copy, which holds only in-frame ones; the method was immunoSEQ multiplex PCR. The sample contains 62,000 or so clones, 90% of which appear only once. This entry belongs to a study of graft-versus-host responses after intestinal transplantation. Background on the study: All of the recipients had induction that used anti-thymocyte globulin, then tacrolimus and steroids for around 3 years. Broader study findings: GvH clones surfaced in recipient marrow, some emerging earlier in ileum or blood. Clonal ratios of graft-versus-host to host-versus-graft in allografts were high for patients exhibiting graft-donor T cell macrochimerism. An association linked early post-transplant HvG declines with peak circulating GvH clone levels.

This chain uses TRBV7-6 with TRBJ2-1; D gene ambiguous. The receptor's source is a human donor who was the organ donor for an intestinal transplant. The sample consisted of unstimulated CD8+ T cells sorted from spleen or lymph node cells, taken before transplant. CDR3 DNA: TGTGCCAGCAGCTTAGCCCTACGAAGCCCCTACAATGAGCAGTTCTTC. Translated, it gives CASSLALRSPYNEQFF. Supplemented by reference TRBV7-6 and TRBJ2-1, the full variable domain reads GAGVSQSPRYKVTKRGQDVALRCDPISGHVSLYWYRQALGQGPEFLTYFNYEAQQDKSGLPNDRFSAERPEGSISTLTIQRTEQRDSAMYRCASSLALRSPYNEQFFGPGTRLTVL.